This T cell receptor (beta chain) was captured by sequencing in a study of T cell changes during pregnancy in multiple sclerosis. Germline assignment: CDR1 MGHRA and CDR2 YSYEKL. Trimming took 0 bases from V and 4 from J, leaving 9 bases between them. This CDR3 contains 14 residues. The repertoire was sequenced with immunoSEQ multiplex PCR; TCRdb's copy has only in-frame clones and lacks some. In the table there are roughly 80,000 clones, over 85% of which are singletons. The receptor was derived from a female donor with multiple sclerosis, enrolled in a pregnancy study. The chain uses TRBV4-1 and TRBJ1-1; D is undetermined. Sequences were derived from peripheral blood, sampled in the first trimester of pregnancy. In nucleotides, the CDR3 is TGCGCCAGCAGCCAAGATCATGGGAGCACTGAAGCTTTCTTT. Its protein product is CASSQDHGSTEAFF.